This note documents a single T cell receptor (beta chain) sequence. This specimen comes from a study of T cell responses to AZD1222 COVID-19 vaccine. Clones were sequenced by immunoSEQ multiplex PCR, and TCRdb holds only the in-frame ones, with some missing. The sample contains 65,000 to 85,000 clones, around 84% of which appear only once. Sequencing used peripheral blood, obtained on day 0 of AZD1222 vaccination. This sequence originates from an adult in good health.

DNA for the CDR3: TGTGCCAGCAGTGCCCCGACAAGTAATTCACCCCTCCACTTT. Encoded protein: CASSAPTSNSPLHF. The chain has TRBV25-1 and TRBJ1-6; D call uncertain. In germline, CDR1 is MGHDK, CDR2 SYGVNS. The ends were cut back, 4 bases at V and 6 bases at J, with 10 bases in the middle. The CDR3 runs to 14 residues. Combining the CDR3 with reference TRBV25-1 and TRBJ1-6 gives the whole variable domain EADIYQTPRYLVIGTGKKITLECSQTMGHDKMYWYQQDPGMELHLIHYSYGVNSTEKGDLSSESTVSRIRTEHFPLTLESARPSHTSQYLCASSAPTSNSPLHFGNGTRLTVT.